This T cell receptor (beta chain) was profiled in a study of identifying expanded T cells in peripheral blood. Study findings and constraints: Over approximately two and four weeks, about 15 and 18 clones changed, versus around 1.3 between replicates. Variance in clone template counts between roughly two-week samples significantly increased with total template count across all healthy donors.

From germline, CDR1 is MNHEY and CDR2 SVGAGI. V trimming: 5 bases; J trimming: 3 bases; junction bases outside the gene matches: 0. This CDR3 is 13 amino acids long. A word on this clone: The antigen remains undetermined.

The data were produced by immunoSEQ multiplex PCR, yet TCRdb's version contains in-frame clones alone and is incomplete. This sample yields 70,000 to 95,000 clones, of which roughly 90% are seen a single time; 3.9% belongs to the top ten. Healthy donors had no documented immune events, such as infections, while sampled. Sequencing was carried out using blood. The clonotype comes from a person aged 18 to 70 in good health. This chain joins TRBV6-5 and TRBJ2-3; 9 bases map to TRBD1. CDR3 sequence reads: CASSGQGTDTQYF. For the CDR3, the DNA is TGTGCCAGCAGTGGACAGGGGACAGATACGCAGTATTTT.